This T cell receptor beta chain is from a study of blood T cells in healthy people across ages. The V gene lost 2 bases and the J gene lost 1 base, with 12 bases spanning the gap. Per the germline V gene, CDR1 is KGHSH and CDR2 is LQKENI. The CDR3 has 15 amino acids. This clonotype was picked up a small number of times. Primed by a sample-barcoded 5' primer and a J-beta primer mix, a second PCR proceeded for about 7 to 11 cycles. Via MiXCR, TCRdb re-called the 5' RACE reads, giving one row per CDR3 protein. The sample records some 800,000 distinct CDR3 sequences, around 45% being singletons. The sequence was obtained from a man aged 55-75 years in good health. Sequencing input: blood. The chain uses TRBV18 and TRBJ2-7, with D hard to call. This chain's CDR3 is CASSPGSQISYEQYF. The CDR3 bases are TGTGCCAGCTCACCAGGCAGCCAGATATCCTACGAGCAGTACTTC.